The clone carrying this TCR beta chain was detected ten times or more. The antigen is undetermined. These data originate in a study of T cells after yellow fever vaccination. Study observations and caveats: Secondary responses were weaker yet peaked faster, day 5 versus 15. Subsequent booster samples again held most clones from primary vaccination (96% CD4, about 90% CD8).

TCRdb independently ran MiXCR on the 5' RACE reads; one entry per CDR3 protein. Here the sample spans fewer than 350,000 distinct CDR3 sequences, around 4.5% being singletons. V gave up 5 bases and J gave up 2 bases, with 9 bases separating them. Germline-derived CDR1 and CDR2 are SGHVS and FNYEAQ. The CDR3 consists of 13 residues. The sequenced sample was PBMCs, obtained 15 days after the yellow fever booster vaccination. The chain joins TRBV7-6 to TRBJ1-1; D uncertain. This receptor was identified in a man between 18 and 29 years old who received the YFV17D yellow fever vaccine. The chain's CDR3 is CASSLMGNTEAFF. The DNA of the CDR3 is TGTGCCAGCAGCCTGATGGGAAACACTGAAGCTTTCTTT.